This T cell receptor beta chain stems from a study of cytomegalovirus exposure and HLA in healthy donors (dated by TCRdb to 2016 to 2017). The study in broad terms: An earlier analysis of more than 550 of the donors reported approximately 260 Gb of sequence data and roughly 120 million unique TCR beta sequences obtained from roughly 170 million T cells. A later analysis re-analyzed previously published TCR beta repertoires from 650 to 800 donors and added high-resolution HLA genotyping to study TCR occurrence patterns. To decide whether each TCR beta V gene segment behaved as functional or pseudogenic, an earlier analysis of some 600 of the donors relied on high-throughput TCR beta sequencing. A later genetic analysis took genome-wide SNP genotypes for about 55% of the 666 donors and used that subset as a discovery cohort. Rather than drawing on any new phenotypic data, the later analysis identified candidate immune exposures from TCR beta sequences and the way those sequences occurred across donors. The study aimed to test whether cataloging public T cell receptors could reveal signatures of past pathogen exposure. On average, roughly 200,000 unique TCR beta nucleotide sequences were sequenced per donor among about 400 genotyped donors of the cohort, with roughly 18% of those sequences being non-productive. The genetic ancestry cluster associated with self-reported Caucasian donors included 65% to 90% of the roughly 410 genotyped donors. Five DR-DQ haplotypes were handled as single units for association and clustering, since linkage in the cohort was strong. Donor age, sex, ethnicity and CMV serostatus were collected together with the repertoire data. In addition to the first cohort of 650 to 750 subjects, a separate validation cohort of some 120 different subjects was used. The study used immunosequencing to profile the T cell repertoires of under 700 subjects and linked those repertoires to cytomegalovirus serostatus. All discovery cohort repertoires had been generated on a single sequencing platform. Around 300 gigabases of sequencing data and roughly 90 million unique TCR sequences were included in an early release covering about 620 HLA-typed donors. To predict cytomegalovirus infection status, the study brought together high-throughput TCR immunosequencing, statistical association of individual TCRs with disease status, and machine learning. HLA typing covered class I and class II loci at four-digit resolution. Typing coverage varied by locus: roughly 629-640 donors for A, B, C, DRB1 and DQB1; some 520 for DQA1; around 570 for DPA1; more than 450 for DPB1. General conclusions and limits of the study: The classifier was reported to diagnose cytomegalovirus status with high specificity and sensitivity in both the original cohort and the validation cohort. A cluster of highly shared sequence variants was judged likely to represent a technical artifact of the sequencing pipeline. Most TCR sequences were seen in very few donors, while some public TCRs were found in many individuals. Because the 87-base-pair reads could not distinguish some IMGT-functional V segments, including TRBV6-2 and TRBV6-3, those segments were excluded. In a later analysis, TCR association rates were found to vary across HLA loci, with the most associated TCRs seen for DRB1 alleles and the fewest for HLA-C alleles. An earlier analysis of 587 of the donors showed that most TCR beta V segments appeared in productive rearrangements either about 90% or about 30% of the time, which broadly matched IMGT annotations. V-gene and J-gene trimming of TCR beta chains was associated with a missense DCLRE1C variant in a later genetic analysis, and the association was replicated in an independent cohort. It was suggested by the authors that the approach could potentially be generalized to other disease states and immunological phenotypes. Correlated functional status among segregating V segments might reflect linkage disequilibrium, but an unknown experimental factor could not be ruled out. A later analysis found that most CMV-associated TCR beta chains appeared HLA-restricted, with HLA associations seemingly driven largely by CMV exposure. In a later analysis, 15,000 to 20,000 TCR beta sequences were associated with specific HLA alleles at a false discovery rate of 0.05. Assigning TCR associations to individual alleles was difficult when HLA alleles, especially DR and DQ, strongly co-occurred. Because counts were too low, seventeen rarely observed V segments, including chromosome 9 orphons, were left out of the earlier analysis of 500 to 650 of the donors. Sequencing depth was assumed to be roughly uniform across donors in the presence/absence analyses, though that assumption may not hold. Because HLA typing was missing for some donors at each locus, association tests included only the typed subset. Compared with equally common non-associated chains, HLA-associated TCR beta chains in a later analysis were more clonally expanded and had lower generation probabilities. A further reported finding was that TCR beta sequences accurately predicted the HLA-A and HLA-B alleles for most subjects in the first cohort. In a later analysis, several top co-occurrence clusters were reported to appear linked to parvovirus B19, influenza, CMV and Epstein-Barr virus. This cohort had only TCR beta chains sequenced, and the lack of alpha or paired-chain data limited which features could be detected. The study listed over 150 TCR beta chains as associated with cytomegalovirus. A later genetic analysis reported fewer N-insertions in productive TCRs among donors in an Asian-associated ancestry cluster than the roughly 640-donor mean. In vitro tests confirmed that a few of the cytomegalovirus-associated TCR beta chains recognize cytomegalovirus antigens. For the cohort, immune exposure information was limited to CMV serostatus.

Comments on this clone: The target of this receptor is not known. No base qualities exist here, and no much larger clone lies one base off it.

The cohort was made up of 666 healthy bone marrow donors. At the time of sampling, every cohort member was nominally healthy, though immune exposures that went unrecorded were likely present. The donor tested CMV seropositive and was one of the 289 seropositive cohort members. A peripheral blood sample was collected from each donor, and TCR beta sequencing was performed on peripheral blood mononuclear cells. Genomic DNA was extracted from the blood cell samples with the Qiagen DNeasy Blood Extraction Kit. The library was prepared using the immunoSEQ multiplex PCR assay. For the multiplex PCR, a mixture combining 60 forward primers for TCR Vbeta segments and 13 reverse primers for TCR Jbeta segments was used. The CDR3 region of rearranged TCR beta genes was amplified from genomic DNA by a multiplex PCR assay. Amplified TCR beta libraries were sequenced as 87-base-pair reads on the Illumina HiSeq System. The authors' pipeline ran thus. Across the 700 or so repertoires, a later analysis counted 78 million or so unique TCR beta chains, roughly 11 million of which were shared by at least two donors. To remove PCR and sequencing errors, raw reads were error-corrected and collapsed into unique sequences using a nearest-neighbor algorithm that merged closely related sequences. CDR3 sequences were aligned to IMGT reference sequences to assign V, D and J gene segments. For a sequence to be retained, at least a six-nucleotide match to both a V gene segment and a J gene segment was required. Rearrangements were called productive when the CDR3 lacked stop codons and stayed in frame with V and J; all others were non-productive. CDR3 was defined according to IMGT convention as the region running from the second conserved V-encoded cysteine to the conserved J-encoded phenylalanine. The earlier analysis of fewer than 750 of the donors excluded sequences that lacked an unambiguous match to a single V gene segment. In an earlier analysis of about 590 of the donors, a V segment was called functional when productive rearrangements were above 56.7%, and segregating when the standard deviation between donors exceeded 5%. A statistical classification framework was developed to diagnose cytomegalovirus status using the catalog of TCR beta chain sequences. A later analysis assigned V and J genes by comparing TCR nucleotide sequences with IMGT/GENE-DB human TR gene sequences. A later analysis assigned CDR3 sequences and most-parsimonious VDJ recombination scenarios with the TCRdist pipeline. A later analysis defined each TCR beta chain by its CDR3 amino acid sequence plus V-gene family, and excluded reads lacking a unique V-gene family. To address suspected cross-contamination and a sequencing artifact, a later analysis removed 592 highly shared, low-generation-probability nucleotide sequences. For each public chain, a later analysis derived a clonal expansion index from normalized ranks of inferred template counts within each repertoire. Generation probabilities in a later analysis came from a VDJ recombination model fitted to out-of-frame rearrangements, and those results were checked against IGoR. In a later analysis, hypergeometric tests were used to score TCR-TCR, TCR-HLA and TCR-CMV co-occurrence, with a repertoire-size bias correction applied to TCR pairs. A later analysis estimated false discovery rates by permuting HLA or CMV assignments 20 times. A later analysis grouped co-occurring TCRs with DBSCAN, adding TCRdist sequence similarity when clustering within HLA-allele-positive subsets. For co-occurrence clustering, repertoires with fewer than 30,000 or more than 120,000 public chains were excluded, along with roughly five repertoires with anomalous nucleotide sharing. TCRdb retrieved this table from immuneACCESS and kept in-frame rearrangements only. Not all clones are present; in checked studies, unresolved V genes account for under half, and no reason is known for the remainder. V and J calls and clone size are copied from that table; D and trimming were computed from the DNA. The sample has about 190,000 clones on record, roughly four fifths of them singletons. Of the sample, around 3.2% falls within the top ten clones.

From its cysteine to its phenylalanine, the CDR3 spans 16 amino acids. Only the CDR3 region is kept as DNA, spanning 48 bases read in frame from base 1. V is trimmed back by 5 bases and J by 0 bases, and the junction contains 10 bases that no gene match accounts for. CDR1 SQVTM and CDR2 ANQGSEA were looked up in the germline V gene. The chain is encoded by TRBV29-1 joined to TRBJ2-7; 10 junctional bases match TRBD1. Sequencing was carried out using PBMCs. The TCR sequence derives from a woman aged 25 to 39 in good health and CMV-seropositive. The bases read TGCAGCGTTTCACGGGACAGGGGCCCAAGCTCCTACGAGCAGTACTTC. Translated, it reads CSVSRDRGPSSYEQYF.